This record looks at one TCR beta chain sequence and its context. Its cognate antigen is unknown. With the ViraFEST assay, the study expanded antigen-specific CD4+ T cells using viral peptide pools, then sequenced them. After roughly ten days in culture, the CD4+ T cells were isolated. Participants were given two doses of BNT162b2 or mRNA-1273 vaccine. The data derive from a study of vaccination effects on CD4 cells after COVID-19. Some clones are missing from TCRdb's copy, which holds only in-frame ones; the method was immunoSEQ multiplex PCR. The profile shows roughly 68,000 clones, around two thirds of them singletons. Germline V gene data show CDR1 as LGHDT and CDR2 as YNNKEL (reference sequence). V lost 3 bases, J lost 11 bases, and 7 bases stayed unmatched. CDR3 size: 13 residues.

The receptor's source is a human donor who received a COVID-19 vaccine. This sequence joins TRBV3-1 (or the pseudogene TRBV3-2) and TRBJ1-5, with 7 bases fitting TRBD1. Source: CD4+ T cells from PBMCs cultured with HCoV-229E spike peptides, taken after COVID-19 vaccination. Here the CDR3 DNA reads TGTGCCAGCAGCCAGACCAGGGGGGTGGCCCAGCATTTT. Translation: CASSQTRGVAQHF.